These T cell receptor beta chains were read from a single sample in a study of blood T cell repertoires in COVID-19. Libraries were prepared by immunoSEQ multiplex PCR; TCRdb keeps only in-frame clonotypes and omits some of them. Found here are about 110,000 clones, around 83% of them singletons; the top ten hold roughly 7.7%. Input material: peripheral blood. The receptors originated from a woman older than 75 with active or convalescent COVID-19. CDR3s include the opening cysteine and the closing phenylalanine or tryptophan. The D gene is left open where the match is weak. Expanded clones get a size class; other rows say once, few or many, or leave the size out.

v_call,clone_size,d_call,j_call,cdr3_nt,cdr3_aa
TRBV15,once,TRBD1,TRBJ1-1,TGTGCCACCAGCAGAGAGGGACAGGGTCGGGAAGCTTTCTTT,CATSREGQGREAFF
TRBV28,-,-,TRBJ1-1,TGTGCCAGCAGTTTTCAGGTTACGAACACTGAAGCTTTCTTT,CASSFQVTNTEAFF
TRBV19,-,TRBD1,TRBJ1-6,TGTGCCAGTAGTATTTCCACCGGGACAGGGGGCTGGTCACCCCTCCACTTT,CASSISTGTGGWSPLHF
TRBV6-5,-,-,TRBJ1-1,TGTGCCAGCAGTTACTCGGCCGCCAGGGCGAACACTGAAGCTTTCTTT,CASSYSAARANTEAFF
TRBV2,-,-,TRBJ1-1,TGTGCCAGCACGCCAGGGGTACTGCGGACTGAAGCTTTCTTT,CASTPGVLRTEAFF
TRBV7-6,-,TRBD2,TRBJ2-7,TGTGCCAGCAGCTCCGGACTAGCGGGAACACTCTACGAGCAGTACTTC,CASSSGLAGTLYEQYF
TRBV19,-,-,TRBJ2-2,TGTGCCAGTAGTATAGGTCAGGGGTCCACCGGGGAGCTGTTTTTT,CASSIGQGSTGELFF
TRBV28,-,-,TRBJ2-1,TGTGCCAGCAGTTTATCTGGACTAAAGTACAATGAGCAGTTCTTC,CASSLSGLKYNEQFF
TRBV9,-,-,TRBJ1-2,TGTGCCAGCACCCGAGAGAGGTCCTATGGCTACACCTTC,CASTRERSYGYTF
TRBV5-1,-,-,TRBJ1-3,TGCGCCAGCAGCTTGGTCGGGGTTGGAAACACCATATATTTT,CASSLVGVGNTIYF
TRBV6-5,-,-,TRBJ2-3,TGTGCCAGCAGGCAGGGGCTAGTGACAGATACGCAGTATTTT,CASRQGLVTDTQYF
TRBV27,-,TRBD2,TRBJ2-7,TGTGCCAGCTACCCCCGGTTACTAGCGGGAGGGCCACACGAGCAGTACTTC,CASYPRLLAGGPHEQYF
TRBV19,-,TRBD2,TRBJ2-4,TGTGCCAGTATAGGACTAGCGGAAAACATTCAGTACTTC,CASIGLAENIQYF
TRBV7-9,-,-,TRBJ2-1,TGTGCCAGCAGCTACCTAGCGCTGGGCTCCTACAATGAGCAGTTCTTC,CASSYLALGSYNEQFF
TRBV25-1,-,TRBD2,TRBJ2-1,TGTGCCAGCAGTAAGACTAGCTTGTCCTACAATGAGCAGTTCTTC,CASSKTSLSYNEQFF
TRBV28,-,TRBD2,TRBJ2-2,TGTGCCAGCAGTACTATACGACCAGGACTAGCTACGAACACCGGGGAGCTGTTTTTT,CASSTIRPGLATNTGELFF
TRBV12-3/TRBV12-4,-,TRBD1,TRBJ1-1,TGTGCCAGCAGTCGACAGGGACGAACTGAAGCTTTCTTT,CASSRQGRTEAFF
TRBV7-9,few,TRBD2,TRBJ2-2,TGTGCCAGCAGCCACGGGACTAGGAACACCGGGGAGCTGTTTTTT,CASSHGTRNTGELFF
TRBV5-6,-,-,TRBJ1-1,TGTGCCAGCAGCTTGGTTCAGGTGCATGAAGCTTTCTTT,CASSLVQVHEAFF
TRBV7-8,once,-,TRBJ1-1,TGTGCCAGCAGGGTTGAGCCGATGAACACTGAAGCTTTCTTT,CASRVEPMNTEAFF
TRBV10-3,-,TRBD1,TRBJ1-4,TGTGCCATCAGCTCGGGACAGACTGACGGAAAACTGTTTTTT,CAISSGQTDGKLFF
TRBV11-3,-,TRBD2,TRBJ2-5,TGTGCCAGCAGCTCGAAGGCGGGAGGAGAGACCCAGTACTTC,CASSSKAGGETQYF
TRBV9,-,-,TRBJ2-1,TGTGCCAGCAGCCTCCGGACTGGGTACAATGAGCAGTTCTTC,CASSLRTGYNEQFF
TRBV14,-,TRBD2,TRBJ2-2,TGTGCCAGCAGCCACCTTACCGGGACTAGCGGGACCACCGGGGAGCTGTTTTTT,CASSHLTGTSGTTGELFF
TRBV19,-,-,TRBJ2-1,TGTGCCAGTACCACCTATGCGGGGAATGAGCAGTTCTTC,CASTTYAGNEQFF
TRBV10-2,-,-,TRBJ2-1,TGCGCCAGCAGTGGACAGGCCGACAATGAGCAGTTCTTC,CASSGQADNEQFF
TRBV28,-,-,TRBJ2-1,TGTGCCAGCAGCCCAACCCAATCCCGGGAGCAGTTCTTC,CASSPTQSREQFF
TRBV19,few,-,TRBJ2-7,TGTGCCAGTAGTATCCTTTGGGGCAGTAGCTACGAGCAGTACTTC,CASSILWGSSYEQYF
TRBV5-1,-,-,TRBJ2-3,TGCGCCAGCAGCTTGGATGGACAGAACTTTAATACGCAGTATTTT,CASSLDGQNFNTQYF
TRBV7-9,-,TRBD1,TRBJ2-2,TGTGCCAGCAGCTTTCGGGACAGGAACACCGGGGAGCTGTTTTTT,CASSFRDRNTGELFF
TRBV4-2,-,TRBD1,TRBJ2-1,TGTGCCAGCAGCCAAGATACGGGACAGGGGACCGGGCAGTTCTTC,CASSQDTGQGTGQFF
TRBV28,-,TRBD1,TRBJ2-5,TGTGCCAGCAGTCCCGGGACAGCGAAGACCCAGTACTTC,CASSPGTAKTQYF
TRBV2,-,TRBD2,TRBJ2-3,TGTGCCAGCTGGGCGGGAGGGCCTACAGATACGCAGTATTTT,CASWAGGPTDTQYF
TRBV9,-,-,TRBJ2-1,TGTGCCAGCAGCGTCTTAGGCGGTGAACACAATGAGCAGTTCTTC,CASSVLGGEHNEQFF
TRBV9,few,-,TRBJ1-3,TGTGCCAGCAGCGAGAGAGACTTCCTGAGAGAGACCATATATTTT,CASSERDFLRETIYF
TRBV6-5,-,TRBD2,TRBJ2-5,TGTGCCAGCATTTGGACTAGCGGGAGGGGAAGGACCCAGTACTTC,CASIWTSGRGRTQYF
TRBV11-2,-,TRBD2,TRBJ2-1,TGTGCCAGCAGCTTAGCCGGCCACCGGGAGGGAAATGAGCAGTTCTTC,CASSLAGHREGNEQFF